This TCR beta chain was retrieved from a study of shared clonotypes between healthy human individuals. Study results and limitations: Having only a few donors restricted how much genetic and exposure-history diversity was captured. Rarefaction revealed incomplete sorted-subset sequencing despite large depth.

Deep-level settings were used for running the assay. Tens of thousands of T cell genomes (approximately 0.2 ug DNA) went into each sorted-subset replicate. The table came from immunoSEQ multiplex PCR; TCRdb's copy has only in-frame clones and leaves some out. The sample shows roughly 500,000 clones, almost 97% of them seen only once. This CDR3 is 15 amino acids long. The V end lost 5 bases, the J end lost 1 base, and 13 bases lay between the germline ends. Germline V lookup: CDR1 SGHAT, CDR2 FQNNGV. For this clone: What it binds is not known.

The sequence was collected from a woman under 40 in good health. This chain links TRBV11-2 with TRBJ2-3; D is unresolved. Sample: naive CD4+ T cells sorted from blood. Subset of the sample: CD45RA+ positively selected. CDR3 nucleotides: TGTGCCAGCAGCCCTCGGACCCAACGCACAGATACGCAGTATTTT. It codes for CASSPRTQRTDTQYF.